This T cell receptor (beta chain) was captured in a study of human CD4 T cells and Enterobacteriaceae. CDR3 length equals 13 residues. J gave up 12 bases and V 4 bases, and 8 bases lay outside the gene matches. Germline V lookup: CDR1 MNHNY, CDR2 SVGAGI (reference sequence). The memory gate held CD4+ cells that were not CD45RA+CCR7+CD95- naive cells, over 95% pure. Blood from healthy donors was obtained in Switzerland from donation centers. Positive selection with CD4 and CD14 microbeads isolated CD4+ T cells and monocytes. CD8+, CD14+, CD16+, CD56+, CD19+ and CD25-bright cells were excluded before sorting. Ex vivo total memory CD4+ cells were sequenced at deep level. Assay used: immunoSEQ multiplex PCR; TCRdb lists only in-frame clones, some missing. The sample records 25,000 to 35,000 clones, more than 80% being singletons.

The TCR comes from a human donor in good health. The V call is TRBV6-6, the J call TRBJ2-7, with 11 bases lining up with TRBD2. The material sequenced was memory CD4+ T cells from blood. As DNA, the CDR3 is TGTGCCAGCAGTTTAACTAGCGGGAGCATTCCGTACTTC. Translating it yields CASSLTSGSIPYF.